Given below is one T cell receptor (beta chain) in context. The sample comes from a study of blood T cell repertoires in COVID-19. Generated by immunoSEQ multiplex PCR, the TCRdb table keeps only in-frame clones and is missing some. The data show tens of thousands of clones, 80% to 90% seen once. The CDR3 contains 12 residues. Germline trimming cut 5 bases from V and 6 bases from J; bases unmatched to any gene: 3. The germline V gene has CDR1 SGHAT and CDR2 FQNNGV. This sequence was found in an elderly man with acute or convalescent COVID-19. The sample comprised peripheral blood. The rearrangement joins TRBV11-2 to TRBJ1-1; 7 bases are shared with TRBD1. CDR3 region: CASSPGTAEAFF. The CDR3 DNA reads as TGTGCCAGCAGCCCCGGGACAGCTGAAGCTTTCTTT.